This T cell receptor (beta chain) was identified in a study of blood T cell repertoires in COVID-19 (TCRdb year 2020). Background for the entire study: Collaborator samples came from the United States, Italy and Spain and covered acute and convalescent phases of COVID-19. The material from the prospective study consisted of cDNA or gDNA derived from T cells, B-cell-depleted T cells, or PBMCs. Subjects who had been exposed to COVID-19, were actively infected with it, or had recovered from it provided the deeply sampled blood TCRbeta repertoires that made up the dataset. A freely available public database, intended as a resource for researchers studying the immune response to SARS-CoV-2, is where the repertoires were released. The samples were drawn from the first 160 participants of the ongoing ImmuneRACE study and from 1,254 subjects provided by 6 global collaborators. A de-identified subject ID, COVID-19 status, age in years and sex were almost always included in the sample metadata. Where HLA class I and class II types were available, the types were taken from metadata supplied by the sample provider, not from assay-based typing. The study at large found these results: Clinical and demographic metadata were provided uncurated, with the amount varying by source and participant.

TCRbeta CDR3 regions were amplified from genomic DNA by means of the immunoSEQ Assay, a bias-controlled multiplex PCR. Regarding the original processing steps: The number of nucleated cells in each sample was estimated from the amplification of reference gene primers within the assay. Sequence reads were collapsed and filtered to measure the absolute abundance of every unique TCRbeta CDR3 rearrangement. For each sample, productive Simpson clonality was calculated by taking the square root of Simpson's diversity index across productive rearrangements. Held by TCRdb, this immuneACCESS table contains in-frame sequences only and omits some clones. Under half of the omission traces to an unresolved V gene where checked; the cause of the rest is unknown. V, J and clone size were drawn from that table, and D and trimming were deduced from the DNA. Recorded for this sample are around 170,000 clones; around 83% of them occurred a single time. 5.5% to 7% of the sample belongs to the ten largest clones.

As regards this clone: It lacks a known antigen. Per-nucleotide qualities are absent, and no much larger clonotype sits a single base away.

Each collaborating institution followed its own protocols to collect whole blood in K2EDTA tubes. For TCRbeta analysis, collaborators shipped samples in one of three forms: frozen whole blood, isolated PBMCs, or DNA extracted from either of those sample types. V is cut back by 1 base and J by 6 bases, with 8 bases in the junction unmatched. CDR1 and CDR2 were assigned from the germline V gene (reference sequence) as LGHDT and YNNKEL. There are 15 amino acids in the CDR3, from cysteine to phenylalanine inclusive. Just the 45-base CDR3 DNA is kept, in frame starting at base 1. The sequencing sample was made of peripheral blood. The clonotype originates from a man aged 45-65 years with active or convalescent COVID-19. The chain joins TRBV3-1 (or the pseudogene TRBV3-2) to TRBJ1-1; 7 central bases correspond to TRBD1. The CDR3 reads as follows: CASSQALSRGAEAFF. The nucleotides are TGTGCCAGCAGCCAAGCCCTAAGCAGGGGGGCTGAAGCTTTCTTT.